This entry features one TCR beta chain sequence. What it binds is not known. The entry originates in a study of persistence of HIV-infected CD4 T cells. Study-wide context: Median time on suppressive ART was over seven years. Overall study findings and caveats: TCRbeta richness was lower in CMV- and Gag-responding cells than in anti-CD3/anti-CD28-responding cells.

Cells were stimulated with CMV-infected fibroblast lysates at 10 ug/mL. CD40L/CD69 double-negative CD45RO-high memory CD4+ T cells were collected. These HIV-1-infected adults initiated suppressive ART in chronic infection. Undetectable plasma HIV-1 RNA below 50 copies/mL lasted at least 4 years. The libraries were made with immunoSEQ version 4 in survey mode. Assay: immunoSEQ multiplex PCR; the TCRdb copy retains only in-frame clones and omits some. Among more than 30,000 clones listed, 80% were seen once. Trimming pared 6 bases from V and 2 bases from J, leaving 14 bases between. The CDR3 is 15 residues long. Germline V gene sequence: CDR1 SGHNT, CDR2 YYREEE (reference sequence).

This sequence originates from an adult man with HIV who was CMV-seropositive. The specimen was CD4+ T cells sorted from PBMCs after roughly 18-hour stimulation, collected from a patient who received antiretroviral therapy. V is TRBV5-4 and J is TRBJ2-2, with TRBD1 as a possible D gene (6 bases). CDR3 amino acids: CASTRDRTNTGELFF. The CDR3 bases are TGTGCCAGCACACGTGACAGGACCAACACCGGGGAGCTGTTTTTT.